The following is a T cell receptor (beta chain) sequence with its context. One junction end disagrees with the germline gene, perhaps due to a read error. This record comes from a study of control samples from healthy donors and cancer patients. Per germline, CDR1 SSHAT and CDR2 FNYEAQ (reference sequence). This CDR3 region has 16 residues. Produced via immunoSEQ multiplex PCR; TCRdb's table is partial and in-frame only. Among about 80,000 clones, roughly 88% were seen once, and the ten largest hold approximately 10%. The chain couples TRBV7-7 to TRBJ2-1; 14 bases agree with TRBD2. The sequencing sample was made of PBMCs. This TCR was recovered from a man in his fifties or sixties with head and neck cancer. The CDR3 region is CASSRGLAGVSNEQFF. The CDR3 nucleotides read TGTGCTAGCAGCAGGGGACTAGCGGGAGTGAGCAATGAGCAGTTCTTC.